The present entry profiles one T cell receptor (beta chain) with its context. What it binds is not known. The data derive from a study of regulatory T cells in long-lasting Graves disease. Trimming took 3 bases from V and 7 from J, leaving 13 bases between them. This CDR3 is 14 amino acids long. Germline loops: CDR1 SNHLY, CDR2 FYNNEI. Study-level points and caveats: New patients shared approximately 970 public clonotypes, and persistent patients shared more, with under 3,000.

Assembly of TCR beta libraries relied on iRepertoire HTBI primers together with Arm-PCR of CDR3 regions. TCRdb recomputed calls from the multiplex PCR reads with MiXCR, one row per CDR3 protein. The profile covers around 450,000 distinct CDR3 sequences, with under 15% appearing a single time and about a sixth taken by the ten largest. Time point of the sample: newly diagnosed GD, antithyroid drugs for less than 3 months. RNA extracted from PBMCs served as the sequencing template. These data were also filed under a second study, of T cells in Graves' hyperthyroidism and ophthalmopathy.

The chain combines TRBV2 with TRBJ2-1, with D maybe TRBD1 (6 bases). The specimen comprised peripheral blood mononuclear cells (PBMCs), sampled at new diagnosis, from a patient treated with antithyroid drugs. The sequence was obtained from a woman aged 30 to 39 with Graves disease. Here the CDR3 reads CASSDLGADNEQFF. CDR3 DNA sequence: TGTGCCAGCAGTGACTTGGGGGCCGATAATGAGCAGTTCTTC.